Listed here are 15 T cell receptor beta chains from one sample, sequenced in a study of blood T cell repertoires in COVID-19. The protocol was immunoSEQ multiplex PCR, while the TCRdb copy is restricted to in-frame clones and leaves out a portion. This sample carries around 460,000 clones, about 90% of them seen once, and the ten largest clones take roughly 0.84%. Sequenced input: peripheral blood. The receptors come from a man younger than 35 with COVID-19, enrolled during active disease.

The chain links TRBV18 to TRBJ2-1; TRBD2 agrees at 13 bases. This CDR3 is built from 15 residues. The J segment lost 7 bases and the V segment lost 3 bases, leaving 3 bases of the junction unmatched. In germline, CDR1 is KGHSH, CDR2 LQKENI. CDR3 region: CASSPPGLAGNEQFF. DNA for the CDR3: TGTGCCAGCTCACCCCCGGGACTAGCGGGAAATGAGCAGTTCTTC.

J is TRBJ2-5 and V is TRBV18, with D tentatively TRBD2 (5 bases). The CDR3 covers 16 residues. Germline CDR1 is KGHSH and CDR2 is LQKENI. V was pared by 2 bases and J by 6 bases, with 19 bases between. CDR3: CASSPIPWPPGKTQYF. The CDR3 DNA reads TGTGCCAGCTCACCAATTCCGTGGCCACCCGGGAAGACCCAGTACTTC.

V usage is TRBV18 and J usage is TRBJ2-1, with TRBD1 matching 8 bases. V lost 5 bases to trimming and J lost 2 bases; unmatched junction nucleotides: 5. Germline-derived CDR1 and CDR2 are KGHSH and LQKENI. The CDR3 contains 15 residues. The CDR3 DNA is TGTGCCAGCTCAGGTGGGACAGGAACCTACAATGAGCAGTTCTTC. Protein product: CASSGGTGTYNEQFF. The whole variable domain, filled in from reference TRBV18 and TRBJ2-1, reads NAGVMQNPRHLVRRRGQEARLRCSPMKGHSHVYWYRQLPEEGLKFMVYLQKENIIDESGMPKERFSAEFPKEGPSILRIQQVVRGDSAAYFCASSGGTGTYNEQFFGPGTRLTVL.

In this sample, this clone turned up once. The chain uses TRBV9 and TRBJ2-5; TRBD2 might be the D (6 bases). Germline V lookup: CDR1 SGDLS, CDR2 YYNGEE. This CDR3 region has 15 residues. The ends were cut back, 4 bases at V and 7 bases at J, with 20 bases in the middle. The CDR3 protein is CASSRTMGSGGTQYF. The DNA of the CDR3 is TGTGCCAGCAGCCGTACGATGGGGTCCGGGGGGACCCAGTACTTC.

V gene TRBV5-1 combines with J gene TRBJ2-2, with 10 bases aligning to TRBD1. Germline V gene sequence: CDR1 SGHRS, CDR2 YFSETQ. The CDR3 consists of 15 residues. The V gene end was trimmed by 3 bases and the J gene end by 7 bases; junction bases not matched to a gene: 6. CDR3 in DNA: TGCGCCAGCAGCTGGCAGACAGGGGGCAACGGGGAGCTGTTTTTT. This translates into CASSWQTGGNGELFF.

The chain uses TRBV7-6 and TRBJ2-2; 7 nucleotides agree with TRBD2. This CDR3 region has 16 residues. Germline CDR1 is SGHVS and CDR2 is FNYEAQ. Losses at the gene ends were 0 bases for V and 3 bases for J; bases not matched to a gene: 4. CDR3 loop: CASSLANGRYTGELFF. As DNA, the CDR3 is TGTGCCAGCAGCTTAGCGAACGGGAGGTACACCGGGGAGCTGTTTTTT.

The chain uses TRBV5-1 and TRBJ2-7, with D tentatively TRBD2 (6 bases). V was pared by 4 bases and J by 6 bases, with 23 bases between. In germline, CDR1 is SGHRS, CDR2 YFSETQ. This CDR3 region has 16 residues. CDR3 coding DNA: TGCGCCAGCAGCGGAGGGAAGGGCATAGTAGCTGGCGAGCAGTACTTC. Protein product: CASSGGKGIVAGEQYF.

In this sample, this clone turned up a few times. The CDR3: CASSLGQASNQPQHF. In nucleotides, the CDR3 is TGTGCCAGCAGCCTTGGACAGGCCTCCAATCAGCCCCAGCATTTT. V gene TRBV5-5 combines with J gene TRBJ1-5; the match to TRBD1 covers 7 bases. The V gene end was trimmed by 4 bases and the J gene end by 3 bases; junction bases not matched to a gene: 7. CDR3 length: 15 residues. Germline CDR1 reads SGHKS; CDR2 reads YYEKEE (reference sequence).

This clone was seen a few times. The genes are TRBV7-9 and TRBJ2-7; the D is unclear. V gave up 4 bases and J gave up 3 bases, with 10 bases separating them. The CDR3 is 13 residues long. Germline V gives CDR1 SEHNR, CDR2 FQNEAQ (reference sequence). In DNA, the CDR3 is TGTGCCAGCAGCTCCCAAAACTACTACGAGCAGTACTTC. It codes for CASSSQNYYEQYF.

V usage is TRBV5-1 and J usage is TRBJ1-6, with unresolved D. Germline assignment: CDR1 SGHRS and CDR2 YFSETQ. V was trimmed by 4 bases and J by 7 bases, leaving 15 bases between them. The CDR3 is 15 amino acids. The CDR3 region has the DNA TGCGCCAGCAGCCGCCTCGACCGAGGAAATTCACCCCTCCACTTT. This codes for CASSRLDRGNSPLHF.

V is TRBV2 and J is TRBJ2-7, with a tentative D call TRBD2 (5 bases). Germline CDR1 and CDR2: SNHLY and FYNNEI. V lost 5 bases and J 5 bases, leaving 19 bases between the germline ends. This CDR3 comprises 15 residues. The CDR3 bases are TGTGCCAGCAGTCGTCCTTCCGGAGGTATTGACGAGCAGTACTTC. Translating gives CASSRPSGGIDEQYF.

V usage is TRBV2 and J usage is TRBJ2-1; tentatively, D is TRBD2 (6 bases). The V and J ends lost 4 bases and 1 base respectively, with 14 bases between them. The CDR3 sequence is 16 residues long. In germline, CDR1 is SNHLY, CDR2 FYNNEI. The CDR3 region has the DNA TGTGCCAGCAGTGTCGCCCGGGGACTGTCCTACAATGAGCAGTTCTTC. Translating gives CASSVARGLSYNEQFF.

This chain joins TRBV6-5 and TRBJ2-7, with TRBD2 matching 10 bases. This CDR3 has 16 amino acids. Germline loops: CDR1 MNHEY, CDR2 SVGAGI. J lost 1 base, V lost 2 bases, and 5 bases had no gene match. CDR3: CASSYPGAGGSYEQYF. The CDR3 nucleotides read TGTGCCAGCAGTTACCCTGGAGCGGGAGGGTCCTACGAGCAGTACTTC.

The chain carries TRBV11-3 and TRBJ2-1, with TRBD1 matching over 11 bases. V trimming: 5 bases; J trimming: 8 bases; junction bases outside the gene matches: 8. CDR3 size: 15 residues. The germline gives CDR1 SGHNT, CDR2 YENEEA. The CDR3 is CASSPGWTGGDEQFF. In nucleotides, the CDR3 is TGTGCCAGCAGCCCGGGTTGGACAGGGGGCGATGAGCAGTTCTTC.

The chain couples TRBV7-2 to TRBJ2-7, with D perhaps TRBD2 (6 bases). The CDR3 runs 15 residues. Germline-derived CDR1 and CDR2 are SGHTA and FQGNSA. V was clipped by 7 bases and J by 5 bases, with 21 bases between them. The CDR3 reads CASTLVAGGRDEQYF. The DNA of the CDR3 is TGTGCCAGCACCCTAGTCGCCGGGGGTCGGGACGAGCAGTACTTC.